This record looks at one T cell receptor (beta chain) sequence and its context. Its antigen is not identified. This sample is drawn from a study of identical twins. Study observations and caveats: Insertions were reduced in abundant cord blood beta clonotypes but not in memory repertoires.

Each CDR3 protein gets one entry after TCRdb re-called the 5' RACE reads with MiXCR. The sample holds about 470,000 distinct CDR3 sequences; approximately 24% are singletons and the top ten take 2.9%. This CDR3 is 15 amino acids long. V lost 10 bases, J lost 0 bases, and 19 bases lay in between. Germline values: CDR1 MNHNS, CDR2 SASEGT. The data were also submitted as part of a second study, on T cells expressing NK-cell markers. That source reports: The TCR beta repertoires originated in sorted CD3+CD56+NKG2C+, CD3+CD56+NKG2C- and CD3+CD56-NKG2C+ T cells. Restricting sorting to alpha-beta TCR T cells was achieved in several experiments by an anti-gamma-delta TCR antibody.

The genes are TRBV6-1 and TRBJ2-7, with D possibly being TRBD2 (8 bases). Sequenced: CD4+ T cells sorted from blood. The TCR was taken from a woman younger than 35 in good health. The CDR3 is CATREGASSSYEQYF. In DNA, the CDR3 is TGTGCCACCCGGGAGGGGGCTAGCTCCTCCTACGAGCAGTACTTC.